This entry is about one TCR beta chain. Its cognate antigen is unknown. This record comes from a study of T cell responses to AZD1222 COVID-19 vaccine. The study, taken as a whole, reports: Spike-spanning, vaccine-associated CD4 TCRs were dominant at 160-218 and 743-854.

Assay used: immunoSEQ multiplex PCR; TCRdb lists only in-frame clones, some missing. The sample carries roughly 86,000 clones, around 87% recorded once. The CDR3 length is 13 residues. The V end lost 3 bases, the J end lost 0 bases, and 3 bases lay between the germline ends. Germline loops: CDR1 MDHEN, CDR2 SYDVKM. This clonotype originated in an adult in good health. This chain uses TRBV28 with TRBJ2-1; D ambiguous. The specimen was peripheral blood, collected on day 0 of AZD1222 vaccination. CDR3 nucleotides: TGTGCCAGCAGTTTTGGCTCCTACAATGAGCAGTTCTTC. Protein product: CASSFGSYNEQFF.